This is a list of T cell receptor beta chains from one sample in a study of blood T cell dynamics during melanoma immunotherapy. TCRdb's table, derived via immunoSEQ multiplex PCR, lists solely in-frame clones and lacks some. This table has around 13,000 clones, around 84% appearing once. Specimen: blood, collected from a patient treated with checkpoint blockade. These receptors originate from a human donor with melanoma. Both conserved end residues are part of each CDR3. Fields, in order: J gene, V gene, clone size, D gene, CDR3 protein, CDR3 DNA. The D gene is left open where the match is weak. Clone size is shown for a subset of rows, as once, few, many or a class of expanded clone.

TRBJ2-7,TRBV7-2,.,TRBD2,CASSLSAGDSYEQYF,TGTGCCAGCAGCTTGTCAGCGGGAGACTCCTACGAGCAGTACTTC
TRBJ1-2,TRBV30,.,.,CAWNTLRNYGYTF,TGTGCCTGGAATACTTTACGGAACTATGGCTACACCTTC
TRBJ2-1,TRBV29-1,.,.,CSVARRNEQFF,TGCAGCGTTGCCAGACGGAATGAGCAGTTCTTC
TRBJ2-7,TRBV6-1,.,TRBD2,CASSGKTSGATYEQYF,TGTGCCAGCAGTGGCAAGACTAGCGGGGCTACCTACGAGCAGTACTTC
TRBJ2-7,TRBV7-2,.,TRBD2,CASSAPGGGRKGYEQYF,TGTGCCAGCAGCGCCCCCGGTGGCGGGAGGAAGGGGTACGAGCAGTACTTC
TRBJ2-1,TRBV4-2,.,.,CASSRHLGNEQFF,TGTGCCAGCAGCCGGCATTTGGGTAATGAGCAGTTCTTC
TRBJ2-3,TRBV10-3,.,TRBD2,CAISGQFSGTITDTQYF,TGTGCCATCAGTGGACAGTTCTCTGGGACTATCACAGATACGCAGTATTTT
TRBJ2-3,TRBV21-1,.,.,CASSKSPPGVLCNTQYF,TGTGCCAGCAGCAAATCCCCGCCCGGGGTACTGTGTAATACGCAGTATTTT
TRBJ1-6,TRBV10-2,.,.,CASSGGNNSPLHF,TGCGCCAGCAGTGGAGGCAATAATTCACCCCTCCACTTT
TRBJ1-3,TRBV6-1,.,.,CASSEKQDSGNTIYF,TGTGCCAGCAGTGAAAAACAGGACTCTGGAAACACCATATATTTT
TRBJ1-1,TRBV19,.,.,CASTSHEHTEAFF,TGTGCCAGCACTTCTCATGAACACACTGAAGCTTTCTTT
TRBJ1-5,TRBV18,.,.,CASSPLQGFYQPQHF,TGTGCCAGCTCACCACTACAGGGTTTCTATCAGCCCCAGCATTTT
TRBJ2-4,TRBV4-2,once,TRBD2,CASSQGLREAGGLTAKNIQYF,TGTGCCAGCAGCCAAGGTCTCCGGGAAGCGGGGGGGCTAACGGCCAAAAACATTCAGTACTTC
TRBJ1-4,TRBV5-8,.,.,CASSFDRREKLFF,TGTGCCAGCAGTTTTGACAGACGGGAAAAACTGTTTTTT
TRBJ2-7,TRBV27,.,TRBD1,CASSFGTVRYEQYF,TGTGCCAGCAGTTTCGGGACAGTACGCTACGAGCAGTACTTC
TRBJ2-1,TRBV18,.,.,CASSPQTHDNEQFF,TGTGCCAGCTCACCCCAGACCCACGACAATGAGCAGTTCTTC
TRBJ2-1,TRBV11-3,few,.,CASSGRDHEQFF,TGTGCCAGCAGCGGAAGGGACCATGAGCAGTTCTTC
TRBJ1-5,TRBV27,few,TRBD1,CASRRQGAGQPQHF,TGTGCCAGCAGGAGACAGGGGGCCGGTCAGCCCCAGCATTTT
TRBJ2-3,TRBV4-1,.,TRBD2,CASSSSGGFTDTQYF,TGCGCCAGCAGCTCTAGCGGGGGCTTCACAGATACGCAGTATTTT
TRBJ2-1,TRBV7-9,.,.,CASSPRTVLYNEQFF,TGTGCCAGCAGCCCTCGGACAGTACTATACAATGAGCAGTTCTTC
TRBJ1-5,TRBV5-6,.,TRBD1,CASSLDRGQPQHF,TGTGCCAGCAGCTTGGACAGGGGACAGCCCCAGCATTTT
TRBJ2-7,TRBV5-1,.,.,CASSLAYEQYF,TGCGCCAGCAGCTTGGCCTACGAGCAGTACTTC
TRBJ2-3,TRBV7-9,.,.,CASSERERSDTQYF,TGTGCCAGCAGCGAGAGGGAAAGGTCAGATACGCAGTATTTT
TRBJ2-1,TRBV19,.,.,CASTVRVEWVEQFF,TGTGCCAGTACAGTCCGGGTCGAATGGGTTGAGCAGTTCTTC
TRBJ1-5,TRBV7-9,.,.,CASSFTSGQPQHF,TGTGCCAGCAGCTTCACCAGCGGTCAGCCCCAGCATTTT
TRBJ2-3,TRBV29-1,.,.,CSVDFQVSTDTQYF,TGCAGCGTTGATTTCCAGGTTAGCACAGATACGCAGTATTTT
TRBJ2-3,TRBV10-1,.,TRBD1,CASSEGQGVADTQYF,TGCGCCAGCAGTGAGGGACAGGGGGTTGCAGATACGCAGTATTTT
TRBJ2-4,TRBV18,.,.,CASSPSSSRMTKNIQYF,TGTGCCAGCTCACCGTCGAGCTCTAGGATGACCAAAAACATTCAGTACTTC
TRBJ1-2,TRBV5-1,.,.,CASSLREPYGYTF,TGCGCCAGCAGCTTGCGGGAACCCTATGGCTACACCTTC
TRBJ2-7,TRBV11-2,.,.,CASSPIRRYEQYF,TGTGCCAGCAGCCCCATTCGAAGATACGAGCAGTACTTC
TRBJ2-5,TRBV7-3,.,.,CASSLSGQKETQYF,TGTGCCAGCAGCTTATCAGGGCAGAAAGAGACCCAGTACTTC
TRBJ1-5,TRBV28,.,.,CAGDRRSWQPQHF,TGTGCTGGAGACCGCCGGTCGTGGCAGCCCCAGCATTTT
TRBJ2-3,TRBV7-6,.,.,CASSLVAESTDTQYF,TGTGCCAGCAGCTTAGTAGCGGAGAGCACAGATACGCAGTATTTT
TRBJ1-1,TRBV27,.,.,CASSLISGVPNTEAFF,TGTGCCAGCAGTCTTATTTCCGGGGTCCCGAACACTGAAGCTTTCTTT
TRBJ1-1,TRBV7-3,.,.,CASSSDMNTEAFF,TGTGCCAGCAGCTCGGACATGAACACTGAAGCTTTCTTT
TRBJ1-2,TRBV18,.,TRBD1,CASSPGQGNYGYTF,TGTGCCAGCTCACCGGGACAGGGGAACTATGGCTACACCTTC
TRBJ1-3,TRBV18,.,TRBD1,CASSPDRGLGNTIYF,TGTGCCAGCTCACCAGACAGGGGGCTTGGAAACACCATATATTTT
TRBJ2-3,TRBV6-5,few,TRBD2,CASSSRGGRTDTQYF,TGTGCCAGCAGTTCCCGGGGGGGCCGTACAGATACGCAGTATTTT
TRBJ1-5,TRBV5-1,few,.,CASSPVQGNQPQHF,TGCGCCAGCAGCCCGGTACAGGGCAATCAGCCCCAGCATTTT